The present entry profiles one TCR beta chain with its context. The clone's antigen remains unknown. No base quality values were provided; no much bigger clone lies one nucleotide off. This sample's treatment or condition label indicates: nivolumab (PD-1 blockade) given before sampling. The DNeasy Blood and Tissue Kit was used to extract DNA from the formalin-fixed paraffin-embedded specimens. This sample is drawn from a study of T cells in tumors and immune-related adverse events listed by TCRdb under 2021. The TCR beta locus was amplified and sequenced using the immunoSEQ assay, from which bulk TCR Vbeta CDR3 data were obtained. Concerning the study's data processing: CDR3s were excluded if they were non-productive, were shorter than 7 amino acids, or did not start with C or end with F/W. Analysis was restricted to specimens with at least 1000 reads, and clonotypes were defined at the amino acid level. Clonality was computed as 1 minus Pielou's evenness. Library sizes were equalized by abundance-weighted random subsampling with replacement, which was repeated 100 times so that 95% confidence intervals could be reported. The Morisita overlap index was used to quantify repertoire overlap, and the top 40 clones in each specimen were examined for overlap with the irAE. TCRdb stores this immuneACCESS table with in-frame sequences only. Part of the clones is absent; in the studies checked, under half of the shortfall reflects unresolved V genes, and no reason is known for the rest. V, J and clone size are taken as reported in that table, and D and trimming were inferred from the DNA itself. The sample contains roughly 20,000 clones, approximately 90% of them found a single time. The leading ten clones occupy roughly 1.3% of the sample.

This receptor was obtained from a female donor with metastatic renal cell carcinoma. Material: lymph node tissue, obtained from a patient treated with anti-PD-1 therapy.

The DNA sequence is as follows: TGTGCCAGCAGTTTAATCGCTAACTATGGCTACACCTTC. This encodes CASSLIANYGYTF. Recombination connected TRBV27 to TRBJ1-2; the D gene lacks a confident call. Taken from the germline V gene (reference sequence), the CDR1 and CDR2 loops are MNHEY and SMNVEV. From its cysteine to its phenylalanine, the CDR3 spans 13 amino acids. The kept DNA is CDR3 alone, 39 bases in frame from the first base. V loses 2 bases, J loses 0 bases, and the germline ends lie 4 bases apart.